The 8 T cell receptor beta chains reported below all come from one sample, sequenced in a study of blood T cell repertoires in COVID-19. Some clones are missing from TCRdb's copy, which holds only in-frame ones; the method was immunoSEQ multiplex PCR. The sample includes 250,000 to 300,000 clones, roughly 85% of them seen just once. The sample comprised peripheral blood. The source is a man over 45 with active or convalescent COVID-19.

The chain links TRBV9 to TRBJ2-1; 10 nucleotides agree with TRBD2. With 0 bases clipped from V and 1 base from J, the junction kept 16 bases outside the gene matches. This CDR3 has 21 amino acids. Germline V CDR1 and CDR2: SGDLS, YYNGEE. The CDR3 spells CASSVATGLALNSQSYNEQFF. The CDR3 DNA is TGTGCCAGCAGCGTAGCTACGGGACTAGCGCTAAACTCTCAGTCCTACAATGAGCAGTTCTTC.

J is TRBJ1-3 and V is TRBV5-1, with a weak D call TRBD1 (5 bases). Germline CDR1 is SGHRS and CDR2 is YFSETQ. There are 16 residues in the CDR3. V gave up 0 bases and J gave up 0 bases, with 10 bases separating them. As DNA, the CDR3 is TGCGCCAGCAGCTTGGAGGGGCTAACCTCTGGAAACACCATATATTTT. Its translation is CASSLEGLTSGNTIYF. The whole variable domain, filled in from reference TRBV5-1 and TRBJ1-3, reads KAGVTQTPRYLIKTRGQQVTLSCSPISGHRSVSWYQQTPGQGLQFLFEYFSETQRNKGNFPGRFSGRQFSNSRSEMNVSTLELGDSALYLCASSLEGLTSGNTIYFGEGSWLTVV.

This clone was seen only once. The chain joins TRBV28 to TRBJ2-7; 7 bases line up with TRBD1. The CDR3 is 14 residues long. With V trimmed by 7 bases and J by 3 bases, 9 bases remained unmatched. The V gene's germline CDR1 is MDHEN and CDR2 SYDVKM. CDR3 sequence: CASTQYRGHYEQYF. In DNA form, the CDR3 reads TGTGCCAGCACTCAGTACAGGGGCCACTACGAGCAGTACTTC.

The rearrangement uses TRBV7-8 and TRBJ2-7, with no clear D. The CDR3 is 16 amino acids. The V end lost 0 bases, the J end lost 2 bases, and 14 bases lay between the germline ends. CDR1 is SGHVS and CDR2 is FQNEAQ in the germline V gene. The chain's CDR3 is CASSLALLPKAYEQYF. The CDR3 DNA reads TGTGCCAGCAGCTTAGCTCTCCTACCAAAAGCCTACGAGCAGTACTTC.

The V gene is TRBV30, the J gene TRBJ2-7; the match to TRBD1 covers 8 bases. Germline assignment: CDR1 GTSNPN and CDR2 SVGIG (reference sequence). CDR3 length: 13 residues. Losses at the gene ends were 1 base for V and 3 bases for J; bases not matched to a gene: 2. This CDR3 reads CAWSGDRIYEQYF. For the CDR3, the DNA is TGTGCCTGGAGTGGGGACAGGATCTACGAGCAGTACTTC.

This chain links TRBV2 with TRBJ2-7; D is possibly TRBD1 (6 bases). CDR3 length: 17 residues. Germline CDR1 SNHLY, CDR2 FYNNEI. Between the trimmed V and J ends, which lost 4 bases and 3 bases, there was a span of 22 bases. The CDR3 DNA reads TGTGCCAGCAGTGGGGACATCATCCGGGGACATATCTACGAGCAGTACTTC. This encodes CASSGDIIRGHIYEQYF.

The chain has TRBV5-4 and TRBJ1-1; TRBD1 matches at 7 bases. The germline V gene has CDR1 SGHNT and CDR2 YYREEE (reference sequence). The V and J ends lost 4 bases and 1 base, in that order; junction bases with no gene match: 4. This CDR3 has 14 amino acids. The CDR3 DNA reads TGTGCCAGCAGCCCGGGACAGCAGAACACTGAAGCTTTCTTT. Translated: CASSPGQQNTEAFF. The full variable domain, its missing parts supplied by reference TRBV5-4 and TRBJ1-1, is ETGVTQSPTHLIKTRGQQVTLRCSSQSGHNTVSWYQQALGQGPQFIFQYYREEENGRGNFPPRFSGLQFPNYSSELNVNALELDDSALYLCASSPGQQNTEAFFGQGTRLTVV.

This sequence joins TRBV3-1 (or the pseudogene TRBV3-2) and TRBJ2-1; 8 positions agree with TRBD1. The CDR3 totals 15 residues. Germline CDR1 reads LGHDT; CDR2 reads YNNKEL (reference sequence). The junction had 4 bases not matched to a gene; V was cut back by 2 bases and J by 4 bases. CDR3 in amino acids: CASSQRTGLYNEQFF. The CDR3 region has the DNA TGTGCCAGCAGCCAAAGGACAGGGTTATACAATGAGCAGTTCTTC.